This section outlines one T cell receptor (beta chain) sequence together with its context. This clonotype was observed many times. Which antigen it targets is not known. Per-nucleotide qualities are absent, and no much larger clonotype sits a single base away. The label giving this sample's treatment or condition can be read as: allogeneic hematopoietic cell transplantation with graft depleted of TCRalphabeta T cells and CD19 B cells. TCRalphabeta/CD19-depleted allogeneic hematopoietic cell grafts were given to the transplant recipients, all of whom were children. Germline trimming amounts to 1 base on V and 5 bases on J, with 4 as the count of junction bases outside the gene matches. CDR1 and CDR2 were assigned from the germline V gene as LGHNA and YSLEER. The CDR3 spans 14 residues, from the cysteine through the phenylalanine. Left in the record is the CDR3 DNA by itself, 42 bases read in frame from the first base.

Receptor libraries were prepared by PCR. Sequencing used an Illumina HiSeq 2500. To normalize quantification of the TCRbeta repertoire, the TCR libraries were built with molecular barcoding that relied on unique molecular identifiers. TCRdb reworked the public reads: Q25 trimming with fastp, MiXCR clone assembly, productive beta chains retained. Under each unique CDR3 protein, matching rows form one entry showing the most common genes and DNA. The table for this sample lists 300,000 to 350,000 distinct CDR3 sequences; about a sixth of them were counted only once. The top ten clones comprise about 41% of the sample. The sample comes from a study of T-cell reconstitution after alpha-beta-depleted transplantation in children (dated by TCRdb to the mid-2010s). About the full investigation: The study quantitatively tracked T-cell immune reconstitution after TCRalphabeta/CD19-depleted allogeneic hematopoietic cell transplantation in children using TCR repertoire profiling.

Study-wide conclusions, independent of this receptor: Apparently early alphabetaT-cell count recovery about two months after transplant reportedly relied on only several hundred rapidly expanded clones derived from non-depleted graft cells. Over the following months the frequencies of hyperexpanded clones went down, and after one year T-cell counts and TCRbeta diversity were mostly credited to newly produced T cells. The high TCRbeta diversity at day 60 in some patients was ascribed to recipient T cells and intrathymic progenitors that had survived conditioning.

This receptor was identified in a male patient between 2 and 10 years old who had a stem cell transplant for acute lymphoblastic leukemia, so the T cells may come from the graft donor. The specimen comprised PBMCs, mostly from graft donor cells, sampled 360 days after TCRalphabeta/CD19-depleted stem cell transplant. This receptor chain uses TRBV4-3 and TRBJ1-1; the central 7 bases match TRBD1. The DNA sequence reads TGCGCCAGCAGCCAAGTGGAGGGACAGACTGAAGCTTTCTTT. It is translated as CASSQVEGQTEAFF.